The T cell receptor (beta chain) described here comes from a study of neurological immune-mediated disorders (dated by TCRdb to between 2018 and 2021). Some background on the complete study: Among the approximately 35 multiple sclerosis patients, relapsing-remitting MS accounted for around 30 and secondary progressive MS accounted for 3. Peripheral blood TCR-beta repertoires from patients with HTLV-I-associated myelopathy (HAM/TSP), patients with multiple sclerosis, and healthy controls were compared in the study using UMI-based sequencing. The cohort was made up of 68 subjects, consisting of about 15 HAM/TSP patients, 35 or so multiple sclerosis patients and 20 or so healthy controls. Alongside PBMC samples, the set of more than 80 TCR-beta libraries contained longitudinal samples, technical triplicates, and paired CD4+ and CD8+ T-cell subsets that had been sorted.

For unsorted PBMC libraries, 2 million PBMCs were used after storage in RNAlater at -80 degrees C until RNA extraction. The multiple sclerosis patients were enrolled in a US clinical protocol that used magnetic resonance imaging to evaluate disease progression. Peripheral blood was subjected to Ficoll-Hypaque density gradient centrifugation to isolate PBMCs, which were then cryopreserved in liquid nitrogen. cDNA synthesis used template-switch 5'RACE with a primer carrying a 10-nucleotide random unique molecular identifier tagging each TCR transcript. Each sequencing run produced over 190 million TCR-beta sequences covering 15-18 subjects. Total RNA was extracted with the RNeasy kit. TCR-beta VDJ regions were amplified with primers for the TCR constant region and the 5'RACE anchor, using the KAPA Real-time Library Amplification kit. A first PCR added sample indexes and Illumina adaptors, and a second PCR then raised library yield. After Ampure bead purification, the TCR product of roughly 650 bp was size-selected on a 2% E-gel SizeSelection system. Before pooling, library quality was assessed on a Bioanalyzer, concentration was determined with Qubit, and library quantification was performed with the Kapa Library Quantification kit. Paired-end 2 x 150 bp sequencing of the libraries was performed on an Illumina HiSeq 2500. To increase sequence diversity, roughly 24-31% phiX was spiked into each library pool. As for the original processing: Quality-filtered reads were processed with the UMI-based MiGEC pipeline, which removed over 75% of raw TCR sequences during error correction. IMGT germline references were used for aligning VDJ genes, and each clonotype was defined as a unique CDR3 amino acid sequence together with its V-J genes. Clonal expansion, Shannon diversity, and CDR3 relatedness (CalcPairwiseDistances, ClusterSamples) were evaluated with VDJtools, and phylogenetic trees were built with CLCbio workbench. Using coefficient-of-variation modelling across technical triplicates, the study counted a clone as expanded if it had at least 8 unique UMIs. TCRdb applied fastp at Q25 and MiXCR to the public reads, then kept only in-frame beta chains. Duplicate CDR3 protein sequences are folded into a single record with the most common DNA and genes. V and J calls and clone size were set by TCRdb, not the authors. Recorded for this sample are some 43,000 distinct CDR3 sequences; about 2.5% of them occurred a single time. Around 12% of the sample is held by the ten biggest clonotypes.

Counted from cysteine to phenylalanine, this CDR3 has 12 amino acids. The entry retains the CDR3 DNA only, 36 bases that are in frame from base 1. V is cut by 4 bases and J by 5 bases, and the space between the germline ends is 7 bases. Taken from the germline V gene (reference sequence), the CDR1 and CDR2 loops are WNHNN and SYGVQD. This clonotype was recorded many times. This receptor's antigen is unknown. Per-base quality was not reported, and no clone a single base away is much larger than it. What the research found in general, with its limitations: Repertoires from 18 of 34 MS patients were grouped by phylogenetic analysis into a cluster of related CDR3 sequences, suggesting a possible repertoire-level signature. TCR clonal expansion was greatest in HAM/TSP patients and smallest in MS patients, who ranked below even healthy controls. The MS cluster showed no association with clinical or MRI features, and the authors stated that larger cohorts are needed. Across subjects, expanded clones never shared an identical CDR3 amino acid sequence, which suggests that the TCR-beta repertoires in every group were private.

This TCR derives from a man aged 30-40 years with multiple sclerosis. Sequenced: PBMCs. The chain links TRBV10-1 with TRBJ2-3; confidence is insufficient to name the D gene. The CDR3 protein is CASSALEDTQYF. The DNA is as follows: TGCGCCAGCAGTGCCTTAGAAGATACGCAGTATTTT.